These 26 T cell receptor beta chains were all obtained from the same sample, sequenced in a study of T cells in Graves' hyperthyroidism and ophthalmopathy. The source material, RNA transcripts, was used to amplify TCR beta CDR3 regions. During a first-round RT-PCR of the TCR CDR3, the HTBI primer set was used. Using its own MiXCR run on the multiplex PCR reads, TCRdb lists one record per CDR3 protein. The table lists 450,000 to 550,000 distinct CDR3 sequences, roughly a quarter of them singletons. Input material: blood. The receptors derive from a woman aged 30 to 39 with Graves' ophthalmopathy.

The rearrangement links TRBV9 to TRBJ2-5; 12 positions match TRBD2. The CDR3 has 17 residues. CDR1 is SGDLS and CDR2 is YYNGEE in the germline V gene. The trim removed 0 bases at V and 5 bases at J, leaving 8 bases unmatched. The CDR3: CASSVGPSGRAVETQYF. The CDR3 coding sequence is TGTGCCAGCAGCGTAGGTCCTAGCGGGAGGGCCGTGGAGACCCAGTACTTC.

The V call is TRBV6-1, the J call TRBJ1-5; D gene unclear. The V and J ends lost 3 bases and 5 bases respectively, with 14 bases between them. CDR1 is MNHNS, CDR2 SASEGT, per germline. CDR3 length: 15 residues. In DNA, the CDR3 is TGTGCCAGCAGTGACTATACAGAACCCTATCAGCCCCAGCATTTT. It yields the protein CASSDYTEPYQPQHF.

This clonotype has ten or more counts. This sequence joins TRBV7-9 and TRBJ1-2; 9 nucleotides line up with TRBD1. This CDR3 spans 15 amino acids. V gave up 4 bases and J gave up 8 bases; unmatched junction bases: 11. Per germline, CDR1 SEHNR and CDR2 FQNEAQ (reference sequence). DNA for the CDR3: TGTGCCAGCAGCTCGACAGGGGGTGCCCCGTTGGGCTACACCTTC. Residues: CASSSTGGAPLGYTF.

This clonotype was seen ten or more times. The chain carries TRBV6-5 and TRBJ1-2, with D unclear. The CDR3 totals 15 residues. In germline, CDR1 is MNHEY, CDR2 SVGAGI. V dropped 0 bases and J dropped 0 bases, with 8 bases sitting between them. The DNA of the CDR3 is TGTGCCAGCAGTTACTCCGAAGGGTCTAACTATGGCTACACCTTC. Amino acid sequence: CASSYSEGSNYGYTF.

The gene calls are TRBV20-1 and TRBJ2-5; TRBD1 matches 8 bases. This CDR3 spans 15 amino acids. The V gene's germline CDR1 is DFQATT and CDR2 SNEGSKA (reference sequence). V shed 5 bases and J 5 bases; nucleotides not matched to a gene: 13. CDR3 region: CSAFQPQGASETQYF. In DNA form, the CDR3 reads TGCAGTGCTTTCCAACCCCAGGGGGCCTCCGAGACCCAGTACTTC.

CDR3 coding DNA: TGTGCCAGCAGCTTCGGGGGGGCGATAGAGACCCAGTACTTC. Translated: CASSFGGAIETQYF. The chain links TRBV11-1 to TRBJ2-5; 8 nucleotides line up with TRBD2. V gave up 3 bases and J gave up 4 bases; unmatched junction bases: 4. The germline V gene encodes CDR1 SGHAT and CDR2 FQDESV (reference sequence). CDR3 size: 14 residues.

This clonotype showed up many times. At one end, the junction sequence differs from germline, possibly due to a read error. The chain recombines TRBV7-2 with TRBJ1-5, with D possibly TRBD1 on 5 matching bases. Per the germline V gene, CDR1 is SGHTA and CDR2 is FQGNSA. The CDR3 sequence is 14 residues long. The CDR3 protein is CVSSLYSGDQPQHF. The CDR3 coding sequence is TGTGTCAGCAGCTTATATTCGGGGGATCAGCCCCAGCATTTT. Full variable domain (rest looked up from reference TRBV7-2 and TRBJ1-5): GAGVSQSPSNKVTEKGKDVELRCDPISGHTALYWYRQSLGQGLEFLIYFQGNSAPDKSGLPSDRFSAERTGGSVSTLTIQRTQQEDSAVYLCVSSLYSGDQPQHFGDGTRLSIL.

The J gene is TRBJ2-1, the V gene TRBV7-8; D might be TRBD2 (6 bases). Per germline, CDR1 SGHVS and CDR2 FQNEAQ. V dropped 5 bases and J dropped 5 bases, with 16 bases sitting between them. The CDR3 contains 15 residues. The DNA for the CDR3 is TGTGCCAGCAGCCCGAGGCGGGATTCACACAATGAGCAGTTCTTC. Amino acid sequence: CASSPRRDSHNEQFF.

Only a few counts were recorded for this clonotype. J is TRBJ2-7 and V is TRBV20-1, with 14 bases fitting TRBD2. From germline, CDR1 is DFQATT and CDR2 SNEGSKA (reference sequence). V shed 0 bases, J shed 6 bases, and the junction held 4 bases outside the gene matches. This CDR3 region has 15 residues. The CDR3 protein is CSAREGLAGGAEQYF. The CDR3 DNA sequence: TGCAGTGCTAGAGAAGGACTAGCGGGGGGTGCCGAGCAGTACTTC.

Regarding this clonotype: The junction differs from germline at one of its ends, possibly a read error. The rearrangement links TRBV27 to TRBJ1-1, with D unresolved. The CDR3 is 14 residues long. Per the germline V gene, CDR1 is MNHEY and CDR2 is SMNVEV (reference sequence). The CDR3 DNA reads TGTGCCAGCAGTCTCCGGGTCAAGAACACTGATGCTTTCTTT. This sequence encodes CASSLRVKNTDAFF.

The chain couples TRBV7-8 to TRBJ2-7; TRBD1 agrees at 7 bases. The J segment lost 5 bases and the V segment lost 6 bases, leaving 7 bases of the junction unmatched. Germline CDR1 reads SGHVS; CDR2 reads FQNEAQ. The CDR3 has 13 residues. Here the CDR3 reads CASSATGTDEQYF. The CDR3 region has the DNA TGTGCCAGCAGTGCGACCGGGACAGACGAGCAGTACTTC.

Many counts were recorded for this clonotype. The chain has TRBV6-5 and TRBJ1-3; D unclear. V gave up 3 bases and J gave up 0 bases, with 9 bases separating them. Per the germline V gene, CDR1 is MNHEY and CDR2 is SVGAGI. The CDR3 sequence is 15 residues long. As DNA, the CDR3 is TGTGCCAGCAGTTATGGTCAATCCTCTGGAAACACCATATATTTT. This sequence encodes CASSYGQSSGNTIYF.

This clonotype was seen a handful of times. This chain joins TRBV6-2 or TRBV6-3 and TRBJ2-2; 12 nucleotides match TRBD1. V trimming: 5 bases; J trimming: 7 bases; junction bases outside the gene matches: 5. The CDR3 spans 15 residues. CDR1 is MNHEY and CDR2 is SVGEGT in the germline V gene. CDR3 sequence (DNA): TGTGCCAGCAGTACGGGACAGGGGGCCGGCGGGGAGCTGTTTTTT. Its translation is CASSTGQGAGGELFF.

This clonotype was seen a handful of times. V and J are TRBV11-2 and TRBJ2-7, with 12 bases lining up with TRBD1. The germline CDR1 and CDR2 sequences are SGHAT and FQNNGV. This CDR3 has 18 amino acids. V trimming: 5 bases; J trimming: 0 bases; junction bases outside the gene matches: 11. The CDR3 nucleotides are TGTGCCAGCAGCCCCGGGACAGGGGGCCTGTCGAGCTCCTACGAGCAGTACTTC. It encodes CASSPGTGGLSSSYEQYF.

This clonotype was observed a few times. The rearrangement uses TRBV27 and TRBJ1-1; no definite D call. CDR1 is MNHEY and CDR2 is SMNVEV in the germline V gene (reference sequence). CDR3 length equals 16 residues. The ends were cut back, 5 bases at V and 0 bases at J, with 16 bases in the middle. In nucleotides, the CDR3 is TGTGCCAGCAGTCCCTGGGTGGGCGGCATGAACACTGAAGCTTTCTTT. Its protein product is CASSPWVGGMNTEAFF.

This clonotype has at least ten counts. The gene calls are TRBV24-1 and TRBJ1-5; D uncertain. CDR3 length equals 16 residues. Germline loops: CDR1 KGHDR, CDR2 SFDVKD. V gave up 5 bases and J gave up 4 bases, with 17 bases separating them. The CDR3 loop reads CATSAKPGRLNQPQHF. The CDR3, as DNA: TGTGCCACCAGTGCCAAACCGGGCAGGCTAAATCAGCCCCAGCATTTT.

This clonotype was counted ten times or more. The CDR3, as DNA: TGCAGCGGGGCCTTGGGGGGAGAAGAGACCCAGTACTTC. As protein: CSGALGGEETQYF. The chain uses TRBV29-1 and TRBJ2-5; D is possibly TRBD2 (6 bases). In germline, CDR1 is SQVTM, CDR2 ANQGSEA. The CDR3 is made up of 13 amino acids. V lost 7 bases to trimming and J lost 3 bases, with 15 bases between them.

This clonotype was seen ten or more times. The junction does not match germline at one end; this may be a read error. The chain links TRBV7-9 to TRBJ1-1; TRBD1 is a possible D gene (5 bases). Germline V CDR1 and CDR2: SEHNR, FQNEAQ (reference sequence). There are 9 residues in the CDR3. The CDR3 DNA reads TGTGCCAGCAGCTTATTCCAGGGTTTT. Its translation is CASSLFQGF.

This clonotype has ten or more counts. V usage is TRBV6-1 and J usage is TRBJ1-2; D gene unclear. The CDR3 contains 13 residues. The V end was cut by 7 bases, the J end by 4 bases, with 13 bases between. The germline CDR1 and CDR2 sequences are MNHNS and SASEGT. Here the CDR3 reads CASTKDRTYGYTF. For the CDR3, the DNA is TGTGCCAGCACCAAGGACCGGACCTATGGCTACACCTTC.

The V and J genes are TRBV18 and TRBJ1-1, with D uncertain. This CDR3 has 15 residues. Germline V gene data show CDR1 as KGHSH and CDR2 as LQKENI. V was shortened by 2 bases and J by 3 bases, with 13 bases between the two germline ends. CDR3 DNA: TGTGCCAGCTCACCAGGACCAATAAGGGACACTGAAGCTTTCTTT. Its translation is CASSPGPIRDTEAFF.

The gene calls are TRBV6-1 and TRBJ1-1, with D possibly TRBD1 on 6 matching bases. V dropped 4 bases and J dropped 1 base, with 16 bases sitting between them. CDR3 length equals 16 residues. Germline lookup yields CDR1 MNHNS and CDR2 SASEGT. For the CDR3, the DNA is TGTGCCAGCAGTGTGCCGCCGGGACAAAGGAACACTGAAGCTTTCTTT. Amino acid sequence: CASSVPPGQRNTEAFF.

Of note for this clonotype: A much larger clone lies a single base off, so this may be a read error. V is TRBV4-3 and J is TRBJ2-7; the D gene is possibly TRBD1 (6 bases). The CDR3 is 15 residues long. The germline CDR1 and CDR2 sequences are LGHNA and YSLEER. V lost 3 bases, J lost 3 bases, and 15 bases lay in between. The CDR3 here is CASSHSTGALYEQYF. The CDR3 DNA reads TGCGCCAGCAGCCATTCGACAGGAGCCCTCTACGAGCAGTACTTC.

The chain has TRBV5-1 and TRBJ2-7; D is possibly TRBD1 (6 bases). Germline CDR1 and CDR2: SGHRS and YFSETQ. The CDR3 runs 14 residues. V was pared by 5 bases and J by 5 bases, with 17 bases between. The CDR3 protein is CASRYGDIANEQYF. CDR3 in DNA: TGCGCCAGCAGGTACGGGGACATCGCCAACGAGCAGTACTTC.

CDR3 residues: CASRLHGSPIEANYGYTF. The CDR3 DNA sequence: TGTGCCAGCAGACTACACGGGTCCCCGATAGAGGCTAACTATGGCTACACCTTC. The chain carries TRBV12-3 or TRBV12-4 and TRBJ1-2; D is unclear. Trimming removed 6 bases at V and 0 bases at J, with 23 bases between. CDR3 length equals 18 residues.

The chain combines TRBV2 with TRBJ1-6; D might be TRBD1 (5 bases). The germline V gene has CDR1 SNHLY and CDR2 FYNNEI. V lost 10 bases, J lost 9 bases, and 16 bases lay in between. The CDR3 contains 13 residues. The CDR3 bases are TGTGCCACTGATGACAGCAGGACTTCACCCCTCCACTTT. Amino acids: CATDDSRTSPLHF.

CDR3 protein: CSARDWEGGHPRETQYF. The CDR3 nucleotides are TGCAGTGCTAGAGATTGGGAAGGGGGCCATCCCCGGGAGACCCAGTACTTC. V and J are TRBV20-1 and TRBJ2-5, with TRBD1 identical over 7 bases. The CDR3 is 17 residues long. The junction had 15 bases not matched to a gene; V was cut back by 0 bases and J by 5 bases. The germline V gene encodes CDR1 DFQATT and CDR2 SNEGSKA (reference sequence).